Included here is one T cell receptor (beta chain) sequence, with context. The data were produced by immunoSEQ multiplex PCR, yet TCRdb's version contains in-frame clones alone and is incomplete. The repertoire consists of 250,000 to 300,000 clones, with around 90% occurring once and the leading ten covering approximately 1.5%. The CDR3 is made up of 14 amino acids. Trimming pared 0 bases from V and 5 bases from J, leaving 10 bases between. Germline V gene data show CDR1 as SEHNR and CDR2 as FQNEAQ (reference sequence). These data are taken from a study of blood T cell repertoires in COVID-19. Whole-study context: From the United States, Italy and Spain came samples of acute and convalescent COVID-19.

This chain connects TRBV7-9 to TRBJ1-1; D unresolved. This clonotype was obtained from a woman between 35 and 50 years old who had recovered from COVID-19. Sequencing input: PBMCs or T cells enriched from blood (not recorded which). This chain's CDR3 is CASSLARSGTEAFF. The CDR3 DNA is TGTGCCAGCAGCTTAGCGAGGAGCGGGACTGAAGCTTTCTTT.